This is a list of T cell receptor beta chains from one sample in a study of beta chain features in type 1 diabetes. This table comes from immunoSEQ multiplex PCR, and its TCRdb copy is limited to in-frame clones, with some not included. The data show about 620,000 clones, 15% to 19% seen once. Material for sequencing was naive CD4+ T cells from blood. These receptors all stem from a man between 18 and 29 years old in good health. Each CDR3 is given with its conserved first and last residue. Expanded clones get a size class; other rows say once, few or many, or leave the size out.

TRBV7-8,NA,CASSLSRGGNEQFF
TRBV7-3,NA,CASRTTTDTQYF
TRBV19,NA,CASTRKWVSSYNEQFF
TRBV18,NA,CASSPGLASGWVNEQFF
TRBV2,few,CASSEQGGDGNQPQHF
TRBV5-1,few,CASSSGQVTDTQYF
TRBV4-3,once,CASSQERLNTEAFF
TRBV7-9,NA,CASSLVKGRDTEAFF
TRBV5-6,few,CASSAGVGQPQHF
TRBV18,few,CASSEGRLRGGRSYEQYF
TRBV9,once,CASSVNDQPQHF
TRBV5-4,NA,CASSRGPSNQPQHF
TRBV10-3,many,CAVQGTGVQPQHF
TRBV7-2,few,CASSPPGYGANVLTF
TRBV9,NA,CASSVDRGAIETQYF
TRBV18,few,CASSPRVTNYGYTF
TRBV29-1,NA,CSVSKGTNEQFF
TRBV28,few,CASSFLFRDRRTNYGYTF
TRBV7-2,NA,CASSAGGTSYGTQYF
TRBV7-2,NA,CASSPGQGRSNQPQHF
TRBV7-3,NA,CASSLIGAKNNEQFF
TRBV5-4,few,CASSLVGTPNTEAFF
TRBV29-1,few,CSVRDRGARLYEQYF
TRBV9,few,CASSVGANQPQHF
TRBV7-3,NA,CASSLTGARTDTQYF
TRBV18,NA,CASSPPGTVRAYGYTF
TRBV4-2,few,CASSQGTSGGYEQYF
TRBV7-2,few,CASSRGGNEQFF